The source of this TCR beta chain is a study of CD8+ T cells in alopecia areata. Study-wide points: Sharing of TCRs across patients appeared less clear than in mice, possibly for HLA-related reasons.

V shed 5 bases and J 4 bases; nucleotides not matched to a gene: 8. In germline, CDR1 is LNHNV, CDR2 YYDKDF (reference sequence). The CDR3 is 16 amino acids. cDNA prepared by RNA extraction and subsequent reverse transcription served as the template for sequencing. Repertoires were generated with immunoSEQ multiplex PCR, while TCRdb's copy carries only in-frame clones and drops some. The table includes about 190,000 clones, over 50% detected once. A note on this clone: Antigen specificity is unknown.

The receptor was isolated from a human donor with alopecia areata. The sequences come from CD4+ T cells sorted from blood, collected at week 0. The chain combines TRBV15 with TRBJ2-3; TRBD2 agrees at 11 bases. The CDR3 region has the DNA TGTGCCACCAGCCAACGACTAGCGGGGCTATCAGATACGCAGTATTTT. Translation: CATSQRLAGLSDTQYF.